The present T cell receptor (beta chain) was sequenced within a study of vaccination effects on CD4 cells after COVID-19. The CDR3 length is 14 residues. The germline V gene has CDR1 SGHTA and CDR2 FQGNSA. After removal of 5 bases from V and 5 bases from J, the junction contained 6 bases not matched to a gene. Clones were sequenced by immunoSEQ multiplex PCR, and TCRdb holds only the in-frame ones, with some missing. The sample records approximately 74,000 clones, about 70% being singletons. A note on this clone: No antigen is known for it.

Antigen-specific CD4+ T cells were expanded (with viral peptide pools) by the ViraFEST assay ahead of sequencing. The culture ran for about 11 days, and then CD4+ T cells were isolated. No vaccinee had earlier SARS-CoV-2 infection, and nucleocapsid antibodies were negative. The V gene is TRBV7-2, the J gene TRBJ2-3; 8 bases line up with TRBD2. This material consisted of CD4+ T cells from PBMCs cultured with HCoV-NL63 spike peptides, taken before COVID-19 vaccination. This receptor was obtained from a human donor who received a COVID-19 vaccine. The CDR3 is CASSQRSGIDTQYF. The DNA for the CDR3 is TGTGCCAGCAGCCAACGTAGCGGGATAGATACGCAGTATTTT. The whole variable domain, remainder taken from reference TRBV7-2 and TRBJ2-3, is GAGVSQSPSNKVTEKGKDVELRCDPISGHTALYWYRQSLGQGLEFLIYFQGNSAPDKSGLPSDRFSAERTGGSVSTLTIQRTQQEDSAVYLCASSQRSGIDTQYFGPGTRLTVL.